This TCR beta chain was sequenced for a study of T cell clusters in autoimmune cytopenias. Notes on this clonotype: Its specificity is unknown.

Multiplex touch-down PCR amplified TRB using TRB-A and TRB-B pools in one tube. TCRdb re-called the multiplex PCR reads and shows each CDR3 protein once, DNA omitted. This table holds nearly 15,000 distinct CDR3 sequences. Some 38,000 genome equivalents of blood DNA were amplified for TRB. CDR1 is MRHNA and CDR2 is SNTAGT in the germline V gene. This CDR3 contains 12 residues. General observations from the study: Primary autoimmune cytopenia patients appeared to lack physiological T cell clusters present in healthy donors.

The data also belong to a second study, concerning T cell repertoires in aging, cancer and after chemotherapy. As reported in that work: Over several months to years, re-sampled healthy donor repertoires clearly shared clones. In each cancer cohort, median generation probability increased across chemotherapy, suggesting thymic output rebounded.

This receptor was taken from a human donor in good health. The sequenced material came from peripheral blood. This sequence joins TRBV6-4 and TRBJ1-5. CDR3 protein: CASSDINQPQHF.